A single sample is the source of the 25 T cell receptor beta chains below, sequenced in a study of cytomegalovirus exposure and HLA in healthy donors. PCR used 60 Vbeta primers and 13 Jbeta primers. Assay: immunoSEQ multiplex PCR; the TCRdb copy retains only in-frame clones and omits some. This table holds over 150,000 clones, around 68% found once. Sequenced: PBMCs. All receptors derive from a man in his fifties in good health and CMV-seronegative.

V is TRBV7-7 and J is TRBJ2-5; 16 bases are shared with TRBD2. The V segment lost 5 bases and the J segment 7 bases; nucleotides outside the gene matches: 7. This CDR3 contains 16 residues. The germline V gene encodes CDR1 SSHAT and CDR2 FNYEAQ (reference sequence). The chain's CDR3 is CASSPGTSGGGVTQYF. The CDR3 DNA is TGTGCCAGCAGCCCTGGGACTAGCGGGGGGGGAGTGACCCAGTACTTC.

The chain combines TRBV5-1 with TRBJ2-1; maybe TRBD2 (5 bases). Germline V gene lookup returns CDR1 SGHRS and CDR2 YFSETQ. V gave up 4 bases and J gave up 0 bases, with 11 bases separating them. The CDR3 consists of 15 residues. CDR3 sequence: CASSPLGGSYNEQFF. The CDR3 coding sequence is TGCGCCAGCAGCCCCCTCGGAGGCTCCTACAATGAGCAGTTCTTC.

J is TRBJ1-1 and V is TRBV14, with unresolved D. Trimming stripped 4 bases from V and 0 bases from J, with 9 bases between. CDR1 is SGHDN and CDR2 is FVKESK in the germline V gene. This CDR3 region has 14 residues. CDR3 region: CASSLAGMNTEAFF. The CDR3 DNA follows: TGTGCCAGCAGCCTCGCGGGCATGAACACTGAAGCTTTCTTT.

The J gene is TRBJ1-4, the V gene TRBV7-9; no reliable D call. Germline V gene lookup returns CDR1 SEHNR and CDR2 FQNEAQ (reference sequence). The V end lost 1 base, the J end lost 7 bases, and 13 bases lay between the germline ends. The CDR3 is 15 amino acids. CDR3 sequence: CASSLGGGGREKLFF. Written as DNA, the CDR3 is TGTGCCAGCAGCTTAGGGGGAGGTGGACGTGAAAAACTGTTTTTT.

In this sample, this clone turned up once. The chain recombines TRBV27 with TRBJ2-5, with 7 bases matching TRBD1. V lost 2 bases to trimming and J lost 1 base; unmatched junction nucleotides: 4. Germline loops: CDR1 MNHEY, CDR2 SMNVEV (reference sequence). The CDR3 loop spans 15 amino acids. CDR3 DNA sequence: TGTGCCAGCAGTTTACGGACAGGAATCCAAGAGACCCAGTACTTC. The encoded protein is CASSLRTGIQETQYF.

There are a few counts of this clone. CDR3 nucleotides: TGTGCCAGCAGCGAGCGACAGTCTCTACGGCAGTATTTT. This codes for CASSERQSLRQYF. The V gene is TRBV9, the J gene TRBJ2-3, with D perhaps matching TRBD1 (5 bases). The V and J ends lost 3 bases and 11 bases respectively, with 16 bases between them. CDR3 length: 13 amino acids. CDR1 and CDR2 from the germline V gene are SGDLS and YYNGEE.

CDR3 DNA: TGTGCCATCCTAAGATCAGGGGGGGAGACCCAGTACTTC. Protein product: CAILRSGGETQYF. The chain links TRBV28 to TRBJ2-5; the D gene is possibly TRBD1 (7 bases). This CDR3 has 13 amino acids. The V end lost 10 bases, the J end lost 5 bases, and 17 bases lay between the germline ends. Germline values: CDR1 MDHEN, CDR2 SYDVKM.

The chain couples TRBV7-8 to TRBJ2-7; 9 bases are shared with TRBD1. CDR3 size: 15 residues. Germline V lookup: CDR1 SGHVS, CDR2 FQNEAQ. V lost 6 bases, J lost 1 base, and 7 bases stayed unmatched. The CDR3 sequence: CASREPGQGSYEQYF. CDR3 bases: TGTGCCAGCAGGGAACCGGGACAGGGATCCTACGAGCAGTACTTC.

The chain has TRBV6-1 and TRBJ1-5; weak D call: TRBD1 (5 bases). The CDR3 spans 15 residues. Germline V gene data show CDR1 as MNHNS and CDR2 as SASEGT. V shed 4 bases and J shed 3 bases, with 13 bases lying between them. The CDR3 spells CASSAQGTLNQPQHF. CDR3 nucleotides: TGTGCCAGCAGTGCGCAGGGAACCCTCAATCAGCCCCAGCATTTT.

The chain carries TRBV2 and TRBJ1-5, with TRBD1 matching 7 bases. The V and J ends lost 4 bases and 3 bases, in that order; junction bases with no gene match: 3. Germline lookup yields CDR1 SNHLY and CDR2 FYNNEI. The CDR3 runs to 14 residues. The CDR3 spells CASSAGGSNQPQHF. The CDR3, as DNA: TGTGCCAGCAGTGCAGGGGGTTCCAATCAGCCCCAGCATTTT.

J is TRBJ2-1 and V is TRBV19, with a weak D call TRBD1 (5 bases). CDR3 size: 16 residues. V gave up 4 bases and J gave up 4 bases, with 17 bases separating them. Per the germline V gene, CDR1 is LNHDA and CDR2 is SQIVND (reference sequence). CDR3 DNA: TGTGCCAGTAGTACTATCGACAGCAATTTTTACAATGAGCAGTTCTTC. Translated: CASSTIDSNFYNEQFF. Full variable domain (rest looked up from reference TRBV19 and TRBJ2-1): DGGITQSPKYLFRKEGQNVTLSCEQNLNHDAMYWYRQDPGQGLRLIYYSQIVNDFQKGDIAEGYSVSREKKESFPLTVTSAQKNPTAFYLCASSTIDSNFYNEQFFGPGTRLTVL.

This sequence joins TRBV18 and TRBJ2-7; D is ambiguous. CDR1 and CDR2 (germline): KGHSH, LQKENI. Trimming stripped 3 bases from V and 6 bases from J, with 15 bases between. This CDR3 spans 14 amino acids. The CDR3 bases are TGTGCCAGCTCACCCCGAGCGCCCATGGGCGAGCAGTACTTC. It translates to CASSPRAPMGEQYF.

The rearrangement links TRBV15 to TRBJ2-7; the match to TRBD2 covers 12 bases. This CDR3 is built from 17 residues. The V gene's germline CDR1 is LNHNV and CDR2 YYDKDF (reference sequence). J was trimmed by 6 bases and V by 0 bases; bases with no gene match: 9. CDR3 in DNA: TGTGCCACCAGCAGAGACCTAGCGGGGGGGCGTCTTGGCGAGCAGTACTTC. This translates into CATSRDLAGGRLGEQYF.

This clone was observed once. The chain links TRBV25-1 to TRBJ2-3; 9 nucleotides match TRBD2. V was pared by 4 bases and J by 2 bases, with 7 bases of the junction left unmatched. CDR1 is MGHDK and CDR2 is SYGVNS in the germline V gene. The CDR3 runs to 16 residues. The CDR3 DNA reads as TGTGCCAGCAGTGGGGCGAGCGGGGGGCCCACAGATACGCAGTATTTT. This translates into CASSGASGGPTDTQYF.

This clone was observed a handful of times. The chain combines TRBV10-3 with TRBJ2-5, with 9 bases lining up with TRBD1. TRBJ2-7 matches the DNA end more closely, so the J call is doubtful. Germline CDR1 ENHRY, CDR2 SYGVKD. The CDR3 contains 14 residues. The CDR3 DNA sequence: TGTGCCATCAGTGATGACAGGGGGGACTACGAGCAGTACTTC. Its protein product is CAISDDRGDYEQYF.

The chain uses TRBV7-8 and TRBJ1-6, with unresolved D. CDR1 and CDR2 from the germline V gene are SGHVS and FQNEAQ. The CDR3 consists of 16 residues. Trimming removed 0 bases at V and 3 bases at J, with 9 bases between. The CDR3 DNA reads TGTGCCAGCAGCTTAGCGTCCGGTTTCTATAATTCACCCCTCCACTTT. It translates to CASSLASGFYNSPLHF.

The chain is built from TRBV6-1 and TRBJ2-7; maybe TRBD2 (5 bases). The V end was cut by 8 bases, the J end by 8 bases, with 10 bases between. CDR1 MNHNS and CDR2 SASEGT come from the germline V gene. The CDR3 runs to 10 residues. As DNA, the CDR3 is TGTGCCAGCCGGACTGGGAAGCAGTACTTC. Translation gives CASRTGKQYF.

V and J are TRBV5-1 and TRBJ2-1; D is perhaps TRBD2 (5 bases). The CDR3 has 13 amino acids. Germline loops: CDR1 SGHRS, CDR2 YFSETQ. The V and J ends lost 8 bases and 6 bases respectively, with 15 bases between them. The CDR3 reads CASMDPGGNEQFF. The CDR3 DNA follows: TGCGCCAGTATGGACCCCGGAGGCAATGAGCAGTTCTTC.

The rearrangement joins TRBV19 to TRBJ2-1; perhaps TRBD1 as D (5 bases). Trimming removed 0 bases at V and 10 bases at J, with 10 bases between. CDR3 length: 13 amino acids. Germline loops: CDR1 LNHDA, CDR2 SQIVND (reference sequence). CDR3 sequence reads: CASSIDRQSEQFF. In DNA, the CDR3 is TGTGCCAGTAGTATAGATCGACAGTCCGAGCAGTTCTTC. Supplemented by reference TRBV19 and TRBJ2-1, the full variable domain reads DGGITQSPKYLFRKEGQNVTLSCEQNLNHDAMYWYRQDPGQGLRLIYYSQIVNDFQKGDIAEGYSVSREKKESFPLTVTSAQKNPTAFYLCASSIDRQSEQFFGPGTRLTVL.

This sequence joins TRBV10-2 and TRBJ2-5; unclear D gene. This CDR3 has 12 residues. Trimming shortened V by 10 bases and J by 7 bases, and 16 bases separated the two germline ends. Per the germline V gene, CDR1 is WSHSY and CDR2 is SAAADI. Here the CDR3 reads CATREVLGTQYF. In DNA, the CDR3 is TGCGCCACCCGAGAGGTCTTAGGGACCCAGTACTTC.

The J gene is TRBJ1-2, the V gene TRBV7-9; TRBD1 is a possible D gene (6 bases). The ends were cut back, 6 bases at V and 6 bases at J, with 11 bases in the middle. The germline V gene encodes CDR1 SEHNR and CDR2 FQNEAQ (reference sequence). This CDR3 has 12 residues. CDR3 sequence (DNA): TGTGCCAGCAGGGGAGGGGGAGATGGCTACACCTTC. It yields the protein CASRGGGDGYTF.

The chain recombines TRBV14 with TRBJ2-7, with 11 positions matching TRBD1. The CDR3 length is 17 residues. The germline CDR1 and CDR2 sequences are SGHDN and FVKESK. V shed 0 bases and J 2 bases; nucleotides not matched to a gene: 6. The CDR3 region has the DNA TGTGCCAGCAGCCAAGATAAGGGGACAGGGGGACCCTACGAGCAGTACTTC. Protein: CASSQDKGTGGPYEQYF.

The chain couples TRBV4-1 to TRBJ2-1; D may be TRBD2 (7 bases). Germline CDR1 is MGHRA and CDR2 is YSYEKL. Trimming removed 4 bases from V and 6 bases from J, with 16 bases in between. The CDR3 loop spans 15 amino acids. The CDR3 region has the DNA TGCGCCAGCAGCCCTCAAGGGGGGGCTAGCAATGAGCAGTTCTTC. Translation: CASSPQGGASNEQFF.

This chain links TRBV2 with TRBJ1-2, with 12 bases fitting TRBD1. This CDR3 spans 14 amino acids. Germline V gives CDR1 SNHLY, CDR2 FYNNEI. Trimming at V came to 4 bases and at J to 7 bases, leaving 4 bases not matched to a gene. CDR3 residues: CASSVGQGAGGYTF. CDR3 coding DNA: TGTGCCAGCAGTGTGGGACAGGGGGCAGGTGGCTACACCTTC.

This chain connects TRBV9 to TRBJ1-1, with a weak D call TRBD1 (5 bases). Trimming removed 4 bases from V and 3 bases from J, with 19 bases in between. Germline CDR1 and CDR2: SGDLS and YYNGEE. CDR3 length: 16 residues. CDR3 residues: CASSPTFGGGDTEAFF. DNA for the CDR3: TGTGCCAGCAGCCCTACATTCGGGGGGGGAGACACTGAAGCTTTCTTT.